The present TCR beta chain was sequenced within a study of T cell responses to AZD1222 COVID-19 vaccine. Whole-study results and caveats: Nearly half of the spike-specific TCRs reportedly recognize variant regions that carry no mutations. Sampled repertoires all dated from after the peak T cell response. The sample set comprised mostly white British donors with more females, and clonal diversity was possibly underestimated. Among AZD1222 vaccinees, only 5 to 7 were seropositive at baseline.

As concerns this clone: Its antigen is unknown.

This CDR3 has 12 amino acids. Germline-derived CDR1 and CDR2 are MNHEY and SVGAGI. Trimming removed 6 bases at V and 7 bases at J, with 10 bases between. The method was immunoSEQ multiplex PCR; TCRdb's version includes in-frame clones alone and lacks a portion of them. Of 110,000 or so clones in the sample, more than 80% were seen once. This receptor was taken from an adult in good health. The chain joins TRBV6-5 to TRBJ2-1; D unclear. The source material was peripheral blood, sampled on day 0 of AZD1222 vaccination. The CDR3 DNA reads TGTGCCAGCAGCTCACTATCAAATGAGCAGTTCTTC. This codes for CASSSLSNEQFF.